This note documents a single T cell receptor beta chain sequence. The antigen remains unidentified. The sample is drawn from a study of CD8+ T cells in alopecia areata. In the study overall: Treatment comprised oral tofacitinib, 5 to 10 mg twice daily, in treated patients. General observations from the study: In patients, TCRs were shared less clearly than in mice, and HLA may possibly be involved.

Extracted RNA was reverse transcribed into cDNA, the sequencing template. Repertoires were generated with immunoSEQ multiplex PCR, while TCRdb's copy carries only in-frame clones and drops some. The sample contains around 250,000 clones, around 67% of which appear only once. From PBMCs, CD4+ and CD8+ T cells were sorted. The CDR3 consists of 12 residues. Trimming removed 4 bases from V and 6 bases from J, with 8 bases in between. Germline CDR1 is SGHDN and CDR2 is FVKESK. The specimen was CD4+ T cells sorted from blood, collected at week 0. The sequence was obtained from a human donor with alopecia areata. This chain joins TRBV14 and TRBJ2-3, with unresolved D. The CDR3 region is CASSLPSDTQYF. The CDR3 DNA follows: TGTGCCAGCAGCCTCCCGTCCGATACGCAGTATTTT.